One and the same sample provided the 5 T cell receptor beta chains below, sequenced in a study of T cells in Graves' hyperthyroidism and ophthalmopathy. RNA transcripts yielded amplified TCR beta CDR3 regions. A first-round RT-PCR of the TCR CDR3 used the HTBI primer set. TCRdb analysed the multiplex PCR reads with MiXCR anew, one entry per CDR3 protein. The top ten hold around an eighth of the sample, which has about 420,000 distinct CDR3 sequences, around a sixth seen once. Sequencing was carried out using blood. The receptor set was obtained from a woman between 18 and 29 years old with Graves' hyperthyroidism.

This clonotype was seen more than once but under ten times. The V and J genes are TRBV27 and TRBJ1-1, with D possibly TRBD1 on 5 matching bases. The germline CDR1 and CDR2 sequences are MNHEY and SMNVEV (reference sequence). This CDR3 is built from 14 residues. The V end lost 8 bases, the J end lost 0 bases, and 13 bases lay between the germline ends. CDR3 loop: CASGGRAMNTEAFF. The CDR3 DNA follows: TGTGCCAGCGGCGGCAGGGCCATGAACACTGAAGCTTTCTTT.

This clonotype was counted ten times or more. This chain joins TRBV6-6 and TRBJ2-7; tentatively, D is TRBD1 or TRBD2 (5 bases each). Trimming left V 0 bases short and J 2 bases short, with 11 bases between. CDR1 is MNHNY, CDR2 SVGAGI, per germline (reference sequence). This CDR3 is 15 amino acids long. The CDR3 reads CASSYSPGLTYEQYF. DNA for the CDR3: TGTGCCAGCAGTTACTCTCCGGGGCTAACCTACGAGCAGTACTTC.

The rearrangement uses TRBV20-1 and TRBJ1-2; no reliable D call. CDR1 and CDR2 (germline): DFQATT, SNEGSKA (reference sequence). This CDR3 spans 16 amino acids. Trimming took 0 bases from V and 0 from J, leaving 14 bases between them. The CDR3 coding sequence is TGCAGTGCTAGAGACGTCGTCAGCAGAGCTAACTATGGCTACACCTTC. This sequence encodes CSARDVVSRANYGYTF.

This clonotype came up many times. CDR3 DNA: TGTGCCACCAGTGACCCCCGACTAGCGGGGGGGCCGGGGAGAGAGACCCAGTACTTC. This gives the protein CATSDPRLAGGPGRETQYF. The chain links TRBV24-1 to TRBJ2-5; 14 positions match TRBD2. Germline CDR1 reads KGHDR; CDR2 reads SFDVKD. The CDR3 consists of 19 residues. After removal of 4 bases from V and 4 bases from J, the junction contained 13 bases not matched to a gene.

The CDR3 spells CASSFSVAYEQYF. DNA for the CDR3: TGTGCCAGCAGCTTCTCCGTGGCCTACGAGCAGTACTTC. The rearrangement uses TRBV7-6 and TRBJ2-7; D uncertain. Trimming left V 3 bases short and J 2 bases short, with 8 bases between. Germline CDR1 SGHVS, CDR2 FNYEAQ. The CDR3 has 13 amino acids.